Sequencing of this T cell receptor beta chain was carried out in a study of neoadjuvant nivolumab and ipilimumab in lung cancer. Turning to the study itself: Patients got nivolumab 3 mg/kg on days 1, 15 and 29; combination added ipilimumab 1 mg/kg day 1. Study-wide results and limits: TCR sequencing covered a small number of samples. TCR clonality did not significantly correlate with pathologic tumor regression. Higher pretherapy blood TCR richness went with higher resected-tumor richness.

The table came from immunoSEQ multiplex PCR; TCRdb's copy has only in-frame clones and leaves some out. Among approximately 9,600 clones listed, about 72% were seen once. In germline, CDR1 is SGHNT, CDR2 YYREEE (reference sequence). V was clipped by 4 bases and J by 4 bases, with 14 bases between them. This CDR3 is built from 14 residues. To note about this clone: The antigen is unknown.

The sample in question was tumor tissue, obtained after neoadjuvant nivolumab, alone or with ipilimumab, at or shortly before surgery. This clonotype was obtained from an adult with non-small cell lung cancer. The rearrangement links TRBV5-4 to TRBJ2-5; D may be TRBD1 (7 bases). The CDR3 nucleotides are TGTGCCAGCAGCCGACCGCAGGGGGGAGAGACCCAGTACTTC. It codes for CASSRPQGGETQYF.